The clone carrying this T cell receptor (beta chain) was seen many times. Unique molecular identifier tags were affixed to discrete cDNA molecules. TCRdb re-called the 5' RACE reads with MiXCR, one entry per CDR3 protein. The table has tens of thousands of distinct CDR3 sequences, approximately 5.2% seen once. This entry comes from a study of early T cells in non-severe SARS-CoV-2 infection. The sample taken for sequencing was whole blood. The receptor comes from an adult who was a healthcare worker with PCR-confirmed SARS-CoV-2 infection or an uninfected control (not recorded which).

CDR3 sequence reads: CASSESWRTRGTQYF. The DNA of the CDR3 is TGCGCCAGCAGTGAGTCGTGGCGGACCAGGGGTACGCAGTATTTT. The V call is TRBV10-1, the J call TRBJ2-3, with a tentative D call TRBD1 (6 bases). The V end was cut by 0 bases, the J end by 8 bases, with 15 bases between. This CDR3 is 15 amino acids long. CDR1 is WNHNN and CDR2 is SYGVQD in the germline V gene (reference sequence).